A single count supports the clone carrying this T cell receptor beta chain. Its antigen is not identified. The data derive from a study of OX40 agonist ivuxolimab in advanced cancers. Across the whole study: Patients received intravenous ivuxolimab every 2 weeks at 0.01 to 10 mg/kg. Study-level findings and limits: The antigen specificity of the peripheral T cells (those that were expanded) was not determined.

Enrollment shut out patients with autoimmune disease history or systemic immunosuppression. Blood got drawn at baseline, again on cycle 4 day 1, and then on cycle 7 day 1. CDR3 length equals 14 residues. The ends were cut back, 2 bases at V and 0 bases at J, with 8 bases in the middle. Germline CDR1 and CDR2: SGDLS and YYNGEE. TCRdb's table, derived via immunoSEQ multiplex PCR, lists solely in-frame clones and lacks some. Of about 20,000 clones listed, about 80% were seen once; the top ten hold about 20%. The chain uses TRBV9 and TRBJ1-1; no definite D call. The sequences come from CD4+ or CD8+ T cells sorted from blood, collected in a trial of the OX40 agonist ivuxolimab. The sequence was collected from an adult with an advanced solid tumor such as melanoma, head and neck, liver or kidney cancer. CDR3: CASSVSTLNTEAFF. The CDR3 DNA sequence: TGTGCCAGCAGCGTCTCGACTTTGAACACTGAAGCTTTCTTT.